Below are 5 T cell receptor beta chains sequenced from a single sample in a study of blood T cell repertoires in COVID-19. Sequencing was performed with immunoSEQ multiplex PCR; in TCRdb, only in-frame clones are kept and a portion is missing. The sample records some 370,000 clones, around 86% being singletons. Specimen: PBMCs or T cells enriched from blood (not recorded which). All receptors derive from a woman in her forties or fifties who had recovered from COVID-19.

This clone was counted between two and nine times. The DNA of the CDR3 is TGTGCCAGCAGCCTCGACAGGATGATAGGCTACACCTTC. This translates into CASSLDRMIGYTF. The V call is TRBV3-1 (or the pseudogene TRBV3-2), the J call TRBJ1-2; a possible D gene is TRBD1 (6 bases). The CDR3 runs 13 residues. The V end lost 4 bases, the J end lost 8 bases, and 14 bases lay between the germline ends. CDR1 is LGHDT, CDR2 YNNKEL, per germline (reference sequence).

The genes are TRBV6-5 and TRBJ1-2; 7 bases are shared with TRBD1. Germline lookup yields CDR1 MNHEY and CDR2 SVGAGI. The CDR3 is 16 residues long. The V segment lost 2 bases and the J segment 6 bases; nucleotides outside the gene matches: 12. For the CDR3, the DNA is TGTGCCAGCAGTTACGTCCTGGACAGGACTCGAAATGGCTACACCTTC. Translation gives CASSYVLDRTRNGYTF.

V usage is TRBV28 and J usage is TRBJ2-7; D is unresolved. V lost 6 bases, J lost 3 bases, and 15 bases lay in between. This CDR3 has 14 amino acids. CDR1 and CDR2 from the germline V gene are MDHEN and SYDVKM. The CDR3 here is CASSLRLGGYEQYF. The DNA of the CDR3 is TGTGCCAGCAGCTTGCGGTTAGGCGGCTACGAGCAGTACTTC.

This chain uses TRBV6-5 with TRBJ1-1, with a possible D match to TRBD1 (6 bases). Germline V lookup: CDR1 MNHEY, CDR2 SVGAGI. Trimming removed 8 bases at V and 10 bases at J, with 23 bases between. The CDR3 has 14 residues. The CDR3 nucleotides read TGTGCCAGCTCCCCTCAGGGGCCGGAGGTGGGAGCTTTCTTT. Protein sequence: CASSPQGPEVGAFF.

This clone was picked up a small number of times. This rearrangement joins TRBV30 to TRBJ1-1, with D unresolved. CDR1 and CDR2 from the germline V gene are GTSNPN and SVGIG (reference sequence). V gave up 1 base and J gave up 9 bases, with 12 bases separating them. The length of the CDR3 is 12 residues. CDR3 in amino acids: CAWSETVAKAFF. As DNA, the CDR3 is TGTGCCTGGAGTGAGACTGTCGCTAAAGCTTTCTTT.